This T cell receptor (beta chain) was found in a study of blood T cells in healthy people across ages. Looking at the study overall: For every two T cells, template switching captured about one barcoded beta molecule. Findings and caveats of the study: Per-million-T-cell TCR beta diversity fell roughly linearly with age. Unsorted PBMCs prevented conclusive naive versus antigen-experienced comparison.

The germline gives CDR1 LNHDA, CDR2 SQIVND (reference sequence). The CDR3 is 16 residues long. The V and J ends lost 4 bases and 7 bases respectively, with 20 bases between them. Comment on this clonotype: Its specificity is not known.

Combining a sample-barcoded 5' primer with a J-beta primer mix, a second PCR ran for roughly 6 to 12 cycles. In TCRdb, the 5' RACE reads were re-called with MiXCR into one record per CDR3 protein. In the table there are 890,000 or so distinct CDR3 sequences, 62% of which are singletons. Sequencing was performed on blood. The receptor was derived from a man aged 30 to 45 in good health. This sequence joins TRBV19 and TRBJ1-5, with a possible D match to TRBD1 (6 bases). CDR3 DNA: TGTGCCAGTAGTACCACAGCGAGGGGGGTTCGGCAGCCCCAGCATTTT. It specifies CASSTTARGVRQPQHF.